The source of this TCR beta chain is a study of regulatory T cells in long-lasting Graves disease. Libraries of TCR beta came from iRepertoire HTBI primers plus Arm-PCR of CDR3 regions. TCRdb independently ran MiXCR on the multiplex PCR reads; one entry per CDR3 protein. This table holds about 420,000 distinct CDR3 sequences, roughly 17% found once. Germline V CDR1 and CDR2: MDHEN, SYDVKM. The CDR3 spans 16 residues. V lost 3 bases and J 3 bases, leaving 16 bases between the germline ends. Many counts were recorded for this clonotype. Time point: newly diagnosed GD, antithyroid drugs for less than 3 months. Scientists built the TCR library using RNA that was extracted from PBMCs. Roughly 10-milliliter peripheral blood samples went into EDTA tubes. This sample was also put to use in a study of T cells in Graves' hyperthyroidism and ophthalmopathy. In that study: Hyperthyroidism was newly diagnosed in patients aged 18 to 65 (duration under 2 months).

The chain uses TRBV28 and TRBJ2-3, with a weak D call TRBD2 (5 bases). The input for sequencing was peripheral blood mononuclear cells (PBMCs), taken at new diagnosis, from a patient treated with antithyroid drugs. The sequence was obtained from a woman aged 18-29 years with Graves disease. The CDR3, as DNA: TGTGCCAGCAGTTTCGGAGGTTCGGGGAAGACAGATACGCAGTATTTT. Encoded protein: CASSFGGSGKTDTQYF.